These T cell receptor beta chains were read from a single sample in a study of CXCR3-negative and CXCR3-positive naive CD8 T cells. TCRdb re-called the 5' RACE reads and shows each CDR3 protein once, DNA omitted. The ten top clones account for about 0.84%, within a sample of over 50,000 distinct CDR3 sequences. Specimen: naive CXCR3+ CD8+ T cells from blood. All receptors come from a human donor in good health. Some clones in this sample may be carry-over from other donors' samples. Both conserved end residues are part of each CDR3. Fields, in order: J gene, V gene, CDR3 protein.

TRBJ2-7 TRBV29-1 CSVMPESRGGYEQYF
TRBJ2-1 TRBV4-3 CASSQVSGGYNEQFF
TRBJ2-2 TRBV9 CASSVVNAGELFF
TRBJ2-2 TRBV7-8 CASSLELPPTGELFF
TRBJ2-7 TRBV4-3 CASSQDPAGGYYEQYF
TRBJ1-1 TRBV29-1 CSVTEQGLTEAFF
TRBJ1-3 TRBV4-3 CASSQDLEGVGHTIYF
TRBJ2-1 TRBV7-6 CASSLYRGRNEQFF
TRBJ2-5 TRBV20-1 CSAGSGTSGGQETQYF
TRBJ2-7 TRBV7-9 CASSTGTYEQYF
TRBJ2-1 TRBV20-1 CSAREDGNEQFF
TRBJ2-3 TRBV12-3/TRBV12-4 CASRDSLNTDTQYF
TRBJ2-1 TRBV7-9 CASTRVSGGDEILYNEQFF
TRBJ1-1 TRBV6-5 CASSYSQGYDEAFF
TRBJ2-1 TRBV29-1 CSVEVAGPSSYNEQFF
TRBJ1-1 TRBV29-1 CSLIDGHTEAFF
TRBJ2-4 TRBV13 CASSIPTGSENIQYF
TRBJ1-2 TRBV24-1 CATSDLLMDGYTF
TRBJ1-1 TRBV15 CATSPLDAPPGAEAFF
TRBJ2-1 TRBV7-2 CASSPRTGGKYNEQFF
TRBJ1-1 TRBV21-1 CASSKALRTGPSTEAFF
TRBJ2-5 TRBV7-9 CASSYLQGALQETQYF
TRBJ2-3 TRBV19 CASRDGSRGWPTDTQYF
TRBJ2-7 TRBV7-6 CASSLPGTYEQYF
TRBJ2-5 TRBV7-8 CASSPTPIVETQYF
TRBJ2-7 TRBV7-9 CASWAGQGDDEQYF
TRBJ2-7 TRBV29-1 CSVDTGTAYEQYF
TRBJ1-4 TRBV21-1 CASSKVATGLGEKLFF